One sample yielded the 27 T cell receptor beta chains listed below, sequenced in a study of T cell repertoires in cytomegalovirus infection. TCRdb reprocessed the reads with MiXCR, giving one entry per CDR3 protein. The repertoire holds nearly 650,000 distinct CDR3 sequences, with 20% to 25% as singletons. Sequenced sample: CD8+ T cells from PBMCs. Every receptor here comes from a human donor in good health (CMV status not recorded). Some clones in this sample may be carry-over from other donors' samples.

This chain links TRBV13 with TRBJ2-1; 10 bases align to TRBD2. V dropped 0 bases and J dropped 0; count of bases not matched to a gene: 5. CDR3 size: 18 residues. Germline assignment: CDR1 PRHDT and CDR2 FYEKMQ (reference sequence). Written as DNA, the CDR3 is TGTGCCAGCAGCTTAGGGGGACTAGCGTTTTCCTCCTACAATGAGCAGTTCTTC. It codes for CASSLGGLAFSSYNEQFF.

The rearrangement joins TRBV5-4 to TRBJ2-1; TRBD2 matches 11 bases. Trimming at V came to 7 bases and at J to 4 bases, leaving 7 bases not matched to a gene. The CDR3 is made up of 15 amino acids. Germline V gives CDR1 SGHNT, CDR2 YYREEE (reference sequence). In DNA, the CDR3 is TGTGCCAGCGGTCAGGGACTAGCGGCATACAATGAGCAGTTCTTC. This encodes CASGQGLAAYNEQFF. The entire variable domain, with the rest obtained from reference TRBV5-4 and TRBJ2-1, is as follows: ETGVTQSPTHLIKTRGQQVTLRCSSQSGHNTVSWYQQALGQGPQFIFQYYREEENGRGNFPPRFSGLQFPNYSSELNVNALELDDSALYLCASGQGLAAYNEQFFGPGTRLTVL.

The chain recombines TRBV7-9 with TRBJ1-4; no definite D call. V lost 5 bases, J lost 6 bases, and 1 base lay in between. Germline V gene lookup returns CDR1 SEHNR and CDR2 FQNEAQ (reference sequence). The CDR3 is 10 residues long. The CDR3 spells CASSDEKLFF. DNA for the CDR3: TGTGCCAGCAGCGATGAAAAACTGTTTTTT. The complete variable domain, with remaining parts taken from reference TRBV7-9 and TRBJ1-4, reads DTGVSQNPRHKITKRGQNVTFRCDPISEHNRLYWYRQTLGQGPEFLTYFQNEAQLEKSRLLSDRFSAERPKGSFSTLEIQRTEQGDSAMYLCASSDEKLFFGSGTQLSVL.

V usage is TRBV14 and J usage is TRBJ2-5, with 8 bases matching TRBD2. Per the germline V gene, CDR1 is SGHDN and CDR2 is FVKESK. The CDR3 totals 15 residues. The J segment lost 4 bases and the V segment lost 3 bases, leaving 7 bases of the junction unmatched. The CDR3 spells CASSHNRGGLETQYF. As DNA, the CDR3 is TGTGCCAGCAGCCACAACCGGGGGGGCTTAGAGACCCAGTACTTC.

Ten or more counts support this clonotype. This chain links TRBV7-6 with TRBJ2-3; D not certain. Trimming stripped 2 bases from V and 4 bases from J, with 4 bases between. Germline V gives CDR1 SGHVS, CDR2 FNYEAQ. CDR3 length equals 12 residues. The CDR3 sequence: CASSLFPDTQYF. Here the CDR3 DNA reads TGTGCCAGCAGCTTATTCCCAGATACGCAGTATTTT.

The chain carries TRBV20-1 and TRBJ1-2; 7 bases line up with TRBD1. With 4 bases clipped from V and 0 bases from J, the junction kept 2 bases outside the gene matches. Germline V gene data show CDR1 as DFQATT and CDR2 as SNEGSKA (reference sequence). The CDR3 consists of 13 residues. The CDR3 nucleotides read TGCAGTGCTACCGGGACAGCTAACTATGGCTACACCTTC. Protein product: CSATGTANYGYTF.

V is TRBV29-1 and J is TRBJ2-2, with D possibly matching TRBD1 (6 bases). Germline values: CDR1 SQVTM, CDR2 ANQGSEA. V shed 7 bases and J shed 2 bases, with 11 bases lying between them. CDR3 length equals 13 residues. The CDR3 sequence: CSGYRENTGELFF. The CDR3 nucleotides are TGCAGCGGATACAGGGAAAACACCGGGGAGCTGTTTTTT.

This clonotype was detected ten times or more. This chain links TRBV12-3 or TRBV12-4 with TRBJ2-1; D is unresolved. The CDR3 sequence is 12 residues long. Trimming left V 2 bases short and J 8 bases short, with 7 bases between. CDR3 bases: TGTGCCAGCAGTTTAAGTAGAGATGAGCAGTTCTTC. It yields the protein CASSLSRDEQFF.

There are many counts of this clonotype. The rearrangement uses TRBV7-6 and TRBJ2-7, with D unresolved. V dropped 0 bases and J dropped 5 bases, with 5 bases sitting between them. Per germline, CDR1 SGHVS and CDR2 FNYEAQ. This CDR3 contains 12 residues. The CDR3 is CASSLAHDEQYF. As DNA, the CDR3 is TGTGCCAGCAGCTTAGCGCACGACGAGCAGTACTTC.

The chain uses TRBV29-1 and TRBJ2-1, with D tentatively TRBD2 (5 bases). The CDR3 totals 14 residues. CDR1 and CDR2 from the germline V gene are SQVTM and ANQGSEA. Trimming removed 2 bases from V and 2 bases from J, with 10 bases in between. The CDR3 DNA reads TGCAGCGTTGAATCGGGGAGAGCCTACAATGAGCAGTTCTTC. Translating it yields CSVESGRAYNEQFF.

The chain couples TRBV10-3 to TRBJ2-7; TRBD1 matches at 7 bases. This CDR3 spans 13 amino acids. Germline CDR1 and CDR2: ENHRY and SYGVKD. V lost 10 bases, J lost 1 base, and 7 bases stayed unmatched. CDR3 DNA sequence: TGTGCCACCTTGACAGGGCCTTCCTACGAGCAGTACTTC. Encoded protein: CATLTGPSYEQYF.

This rearrangement joins TRBV7-6 to TRBJ2-3; perhaps TRBD2 as D (6 bases). The CDR3 is made up of 15 amino acids. Per the germline V gene, CDR1 is SGHVS and CDR2 is FNYEAQ. V gave up 5 bases and J gave up 5 bases, with 17 bases separating them. The chain's CDR3 is CASSPGTPAQDTQYF. As DNA, the CDR3 is TGTGCCAGCAGCCCCGGGACTCCCGCGCAAGATACGCAGTATTTT.

This clonotype has ten or more counts. The chain carries TRBV7-2 and TRBJ2-5, with 10 bases fitting TRBD2. The CDR3 has 18 amino acids. The ends lost 1 base at V and 0 bases at J; junction bases unmatched: 8. The germline CDR1 and CDR2 sequences are SGHTA and FQGNSA. The CDR3 DNA reads TGTGCCAGCAGCTTAGAAACTAGCGGGGCGGAGTACCAAGAGACCCAGTACTTC. The encoded protein is CASSLETSGAEYQETQYF.

This clonotype was seen a few times. The chain carries TRBV7-9 and TRBJ2-1; maybe TRBD1 (6 bases). The CDR3 totals 14 residues. Germline CDR1 reads SEHNR; CDR2 reads FQNEAQ (reference sequence). V lost 3 bases and J lost 2, with 8 bases in between. The DNA for the CDR3 is TGTGCCAGCAGCTTCGGACAGACCTACAATGAGCAGTTCTTC. It codes for CASSFGQTYNEQFF.

This clonotype has at least ten counts. The chain links TRBV6-5 to TRBJ2-2; D is possibly TRBD1 (6 bases). Germline V CDR1 and CDR2: MNHEY, SVGAGI. The CDR3 length is 17 residues. Trimming pared 2 bases from V and 0 bases from J, leaving 13 bases between. The CDR3 region has the DNA TGTGCCAGCAGTTACCTTCTAGGGGGTGCGAACACCGGGGAGCTGTTTTTT. Translation gives CASSYLLGGANTGELFF.

This clonotype turned up a few times. V usage is TRBV20-1 and J usage is TRBJ1-1, with no clear D. Germline V gene data show CDR1 as DFQATT and CDR2 as SNEGSKA (reference sequence). Trimming pared 0 bases from V and 0 bases from J, leaving 11 bases between. The CDR3 has 15 residues. The CDR3 sequence is CSARDLEVMNTEAFF. DNA of the CDR3: TGCAGTGCTAGAGATCTTGAGGTCATGAACACTGAAGCTTTCTTT.

On this clonotype: This could be a read error, since a much larger clone is one nucleotide away. This sequence joins TRBV7-2 and TRBJ1-1, with D perhaps matching TRBD1 (5 bases). The CDR3 totals 15 residues. Germline V gives CDR1 SGHTA, CDR2 FQGNSA. The chain's CDR3 is CANSSGPNLNTEAFF. CDR3 nucleotide sequence: TGTGCCAACAGCTCGGGACCCAATCTGAACACTGAAGCTTTCTTT.

J is TRBJ2-1 and V is TRBV5-6; D might be TRBD2 (6 bases). Germline lookup yields CDR1 SGHDT and CDR2 YYEEEE. With 7 bases removed from V and 14 bases from J, the gap between germline ends came to 25 bases. The CDR3 totals 14 residues. As DNA, the CDR3 is TGTGCCAGCTCCGGCAACCTGGAGGGGCCTTACGAGTTCTTC. Protein: CASSGNLEGPYEFF.

The chain combines TRBV6-5 with TRBJ2-1, with 9 bases lining up with TRBD1. Looked up from germline, CDR1 is MNHEY and CDR2 is SVGAGI. This CDR3 region has 16 residues. The V and J ends lost 5 bases and 7 bases, in that order; junction bases with no gene match: 12. The CDR3 coding sequence is TGTGCCAGCAGTGAAGCAGGCGGGACAGGGAGGAATGAGCAGTTCTTC. Translation: CASSEAGGTGRNEQFF.

This clonotype was counted only a few times. The chain joins TRBV28 to TRBJ2-1; D is possibly TRBD1 (5 bases). The CDR3 has 14 amino acids. Trimming removed 2 bases from V and 3 bases from J, with 8 bases in between. Germline V gives CDR1 MDHEN, CDR2 SYDVKM. This chain's CDR3 is CASSLMTDYNEQFF. CDR3 sequence (DNA): TGTGCCAGCAGTTTAATGACAGACTACAATGAGCAGTTCTTC.

This clonotype appeared many times. The chain uses TRBV7-6 and TRBJ2-7, with D possibly matching TRBD1 (6 bases). V lost 0 bases and J 0 bases, leaving 9 bases between the germline ends. The germline V gene has CDR1 SGHVS and CDR2 FNYEAQ. CDR3 length: 15 amino acids. This CDR3 reads CASSLALGHSYEQYF. The CDR3 DNA reads as TGTGCCAGCAGCTTAGCGCTGGGACACTCCTACGAGCAGTACTTC.

The V gene is TRBV15, the J gene TRBJ2-3, with TRBD2 identical over 8 bases. Germline V gene sequence: CDR1 LNHNV, CDR2 YYDKDF (reference sequence). CDR3 size: 14 residues. The V segment lost 8 bases and the J segment 1 base; nucleotides outside the gene matches: 5. CDR3: CATSRRGGTDTQYF. CDR3 bases: TGTGCCACCTCTCGGCGGGGGGGCACAGATACGCAGTATTTT.

With regard to this clonotype: This may stem from a read error, because a much larger clone lies one nucleotide away. This chain uses TRBV9 with TRBJ2-2; D gene unclear. The CDR3 has 15 residues. Germline loops: CDR1 SGDLS, CDR2 YYNGEE. The CDR3: CVSSVDGRINGELFF. The CDR3 DNA reads TGTGTCAGCAGCGTAGATGGACGGATTAACGGGGAGCTGTTTTTT.

The chain carries TRBV7-9 and TRBJ1-1; maybe TRBD1 (5 bases). CDR1 and CDR2 (germline): SEHNR, FQNEAQ (reference sequence). Trimming shortened V by 3 bases and J by 2 bases, and 25 bases separated the two germline ends. The length of the CDR3 is 19 residues. CDR3 sequence reads: CASSFPAETGNWDNTEAFF. In nucleotides, the CDR3 is TGTGCCAGCAGCTTCCCTGCTGAAACGGGGAATTGGGACAACACTGAAGCTTTCTTT.

This sequence joins TRBV29-1 and TRBJ2-2; 9 bases are a match to TRBD2. The germline CDR1 and CDR2 sequences are SQVTM and ANQGSEA. Trimming took 5 bases from V and 6 from J; bases not matched to a gene: 7. The length of the CDR3 is 14 residues. The CDR3 bases are TGCAGCGTTCCGGGGACTAGCTCGGCCGGGGAGCTGTTTTTT. It yields the protein CSVPGTSSAGELFF.

The chain is built from TRBV29-1 and TRBJ1-2; D is unclear. Trimming took 4 bases from V and 0 from J, leaving 9 bases between them. This CDR3 is 13 amino acids long. Germline V lookup: CDR1 SQVTM, CDR2 ANQGSEA. For the CDR3, the DNA is TGCAGCGTTGGTCCGGGTCCTAACTATGGCTACACCTTC. Protein product: CSVGPGPNYGYTF.

The count of this clonotype is one. This chain links TRBV7-9 with TRBJ2-1; tentatively, D is TRBD2 (5 bases). The V and J ends lost 5 bases and 3 bases respectively, with 17 bases between them. Germline V gene data show CDR1 as SEHNR and CDR2 as FQNEAQ (reference sequence). This CDR3 is built from 16 residues. CDR3 sequence: CASSPNMRDGYNEQFF. Written as DNA, the CDR3 is TGTGCCAGCAGCCCAAACATGAGGGATGGCTACAATGAGCAGTTCTTC.